The 28 T cell receptor beta chains presented below share a single source sample, sequenced in a study of T cell responses to AZD1222 COVID-19 vaccine. Measured with immunoSEQ multiplex PCR; TCRdb has only the in-frame clones, and not every one. The table shows about 150,000 clones, with about 92% occurring only once. The sequencing here drew on peripheral blood, taken on day 0 of AZD1222 vaccination. These receptors originate from an adult in good health.

This sequence joins TRBV9 and TRBJ1-5, with D maybe TRBD1 (5 bases). V lost 4 bases and J 4 bases, leaving 15 bases between the germline ends. The germline CDR1 and CDR2 sequences are SGDLS and YYNGEE. The CDR3 runs 15 residues. CDR3 sequence (DNA): TGTGCCAGCAGCCCCAGTGCAGGGCCGAATCAGCCCCAGCATTTT. As protein: CASSPSAGPNQPQHF.

There are a few counts of this clone. The genes are TRBV14 and TRBJ1-3; D gene unclear. Germline loops: CDR1 SGHDN, CDR2 FVKESK. The CDR3 covers 19 residues. Trimming took 1 base from V and 3 from J, leaving 22 bases between them. CDR3 loop: CASSQVASRNLGRGNTIYF. CDR3 nucleotide sequence: TGTGCCAGCAGCCAAGTTGCGTCGCGAAATCTAGGCCGTGGAAACACCATATATTTT.

V and J are TRBV5-5 and TRBJ1-1; TRBD1 is a possible D gene (6 bases). CDR1 is SGHKS and CDR2 is YYEKEE in the germline V gene (reference sequence). The V and J ends lost 4 bases and 8 bases respectively, with 15 bases between them. The CDR3 runs 13 residues. The CDR3 loop reads CASSSRGQTEAFF. CDR3 bases: TGTGCCAGCAGCAGCAGGGGACAAACAGAAGCTTTCTTT.

This chain joins TRBV6-5 and TRBJ1-3, with 10 bases that match TRBD1. CDR1 is MNHEY and CDR2 is SVGAGI in the germline V gene. Losses at the gene ends were 2 bases for V and 3 bases for J; bases not matched to a gene: 4. The CDR3 consists of 16 residues. DNA of the CDR3: TGTGCCAGCAGTTACACGACAGGGGGCATTGGAAACACCATATATTTT. Encoded protein: CASSYTTGGIGNTIYF.

This clone was found a few times. The V gene is TRBV2, the J gene TRBJ2-2, with D unresolved. Trimming took off 1 base at V and 6 bases at J, with 6 bases between the two ends. CDR3 size: 13 residues. CDR1 SNHLY and CDR2 FYNNEI come from the germline V gene. CDR3 residues: CASSEERAGELFF. The CDR3 region has the DNA TGTGCCAGCAGTGAAGAACGCGCCGGGGAGCTGTTTTTT.

The chain recombines TRBV5-1 with TRBJ2-7; D call uncertain. The V end was cut by 4 bases, the J end by 6 bases, with 23 bases between. The CDR3 spans 16 residues. The germline CDR1 and CDR2 sequences are SGHRS and YFSETQ. This CDR3 reads CASSLRRADGVSEQYF. Here the CDR3 DNA reads TGCGCCAGCAGCCTCCGACGGGCGGATGGGGTTTCCGAGCAGTACTTC.

V and J are TRBV3-1 (or the pseudogene TRBV3-2) and TRBJ1-5, with unresolved D. Per germline, CDR1 LGHDT and CDR2 YNNKEL (reference sequence). The CDR3 runs 14 residues. V lost 4 bases and J lost 7, with 14 bases in between. The CDR3 loop is CASSPYEAGQPQHF. The CDR3 coding sequence is TGTGCCAGCAGCCCCTATGAGGCGGGACAGCCCCAGCATTTT.

V usage is TRBV5-5 and J usage is TRBJ1-2; no firm D call. From germline, CDR1 is SGHKS and CDR2 YYEKEE (reference sequence). V was clipped by 2 bases and J by 4 bases, with 9 bases between them. This CDR3 is built from 13 residues. CDR3 coding DNA: TGTGCCAGCAGCTTACCCACGGCCTATGGCTACACCTTC. Translation gives CASSLPTAYGYTF.

The V call is TRBV5-1, the J call TRBJ1-1; no definite D call. The CDR3 is 11 amino acids. V was pared by 2 bases and J by 11 bases, with 10 bases between. Germline-derived CDR1 and CDR2 are SGHRS and YFSETQ. Written as DNA, the CDR3 is TGCGCCAGCAGCTTAGGTCCCACCGCTTTCTTT. As protein: CASSLGPTAFF.

The J gene is TRBJ1-2, the V gene TRBV7-2, with 9 nucleotides matching TRBD1. The germline gives CDR1 SGHTA, CDR2 FQGNSA. Trimming at V came to 0 bases and at J to 11 bases, leaving 4 bases not matched to a gene. The CDR3 totals 13 residues. In nucleotides, the CDR3 is TGTGCCAGCAGCTTAGCGGGACAGGGTACATACACCTTC. It yields the protein CASSLAGQGTYTF.

This chain uses TRBV3-1 (or the pseudogene TRBV3-2) with TRBJ1-6; the D gene is possibly TRBD1 (6 bases). Trimming took off 6 bases at V and 9 bases at J, with 18 bases between the two ends. The V gene's germline CDR1 is LGHDT and CDR2 YNNKEL (reference sequence). The CDR3 runs 15 residues. CDR3 in amino acids: CASSFGGSGGSPLHF. In DNA, the CDR3 is TGTGCCAGCAGTTTCGGGGGCTCCGGCGGTTCACCCCTCCACTTT.

CDR3 loop: CASSILNTEAFF. The CDR3 nucleotides read TGTGCCAGTAGTATCCTGAACACTGAAGCTTTCTTT. The V gene is TRBV19, the J gene TRBJ1-1; D ambiguous. The CDR3 extends over 12 amino acids. Germline CDR1 is LNHDA and CDR2 is SQIVND (reference sequence). V was shortened by 3 bases and J by 0 bases, with 2 bases between the two germline ends.

This clone was detected only once. V and J are TRBV2 and TRBJ1-5, with 7 bases identical to TRBD1. The CDR3 contains 17 residues. V lost 6 bases and J lost 1; bases outside the gene matches: 12. The germline V gene has CDR1 SNHLY and CDR2 FYNNEI. The CDR3 bases are TGTGCCAGCAGCCGCAGTGGAGCAGGGGGGAGCAATCAGCCCCAGCATTTT. Amino acid sequence: CASSRSGAGGSNQPQHF.

The chain uses TRBV25-1 and TRBJ1-1; D may be TRBD1 (5 bases). From germline, CDR1 is MGHDK and CDR2 SYGVNS. V was pared by 3 bases and J by 3 bases, with 11 bases between. The CDR3 is made up of 14 amino acids. This chain's CDR3 is CASSDPWGYTEAFF. In nucleotides, the CDR3 is TGTGCCAGCAGTGACCCCTGGGGGTACACTGAAGCTTTCTTT.

The chain couples TRBV24-1 to TRBJ2-1; the match to TRBD1 covers 12 bases. This CDR3 has 21 residues. The germline V gene encodes CDR1 KGHDR and CDR2 SFDVKD. Germline trimming cut 1 base from V and 0 bases from J; bases unmatched to any gene: 12. CDR3 nucleotides: TGTGCCACCAGTGATTTCCGGACCGGGACAGGGGGCATTCGCTCCTACAATGAGCAGTTCTTC. It specifies CATSDFRTGTGGIRSYNEQFF.

The V call is TRBV7-2, the J call TRBJ1-2; no clear D. Trimming took 2 bases from V and 0 from J, leaving 4 bases between them. Germline values: CDR1 SGHTA, CDR2 FQGNSA. This CDR3 comprises 13 residues. The CDR3 sequence: CASSLFANYGYTF. CDR3 in DNA: TGTGCCAGCAGCTTATTCGCTAACTATGGCTACACCTTC. Full variable domain (missing parts from reference TRBV7-2 and TRBJ1-2): GAGVSQSPSNKVTEKGKDVELRCDPISGHTALYWYRQSLGQGLEFLIYFQGNSAPDKSGLPSDRFSAERTGGSVSTLTIQRTQQEDSAVYLCASSLFANYGYTFGSGTRLTVV.

The chain couples TRBV19 to TRBJ2-2; TRBD2 agrees at 7 bases. The ends lost 6 bases at V and 3 bases at J; junction bases unmatched: 4. The germline CDR1 and CDR2 sequences are LNHDA and SQIVND (reference sequence). This CDR3 has 14 residues. The CDR3, as DNA: TGTGCCAGTAGATGGGCGGGAGACACCGGGGAGCTGTTTTTT. It is translated as CASRWAGDTGELFF.

This chain links TRBV5-1 with TRBJ2-5, with 9 bases matching TRBD1. The CDR3 has 16 amino acids. J gave up 1 base and V 3 bases, and 7 bases lay outside the gene matches. Germline V gives CDR1 SGHRS, CDR2 YFSETQ. The CDR3 DNA follows: TGCGCCAGCAGCTGGTGGGGACAGGGAATCCAAGAGACCCAGTACTTC. It specifies CASSWWGQGIQETQYF.

The chain combines TRBV7-2 with TRBJ1-4; 8 positions agree with TRBD1. V lost 5 bases, J lost 8 bases, and 7 bases stayed unmatched. The germline V gene has CDR1 SGHTA and CDR2 FQGNSA. The CDR3 length is 14 residues. The CDR3 DNA reads TGTGCCAGCAGCCCCAGACAGGGGAGCGAAAAACTGTTTTTT. Translating it yields CASSPRQGSEKLFF.

This clone was recorded a few times. This chain uses TRBV10-3 with TRBJ2-3; 13 nucleotides line up with TRBD2. The CDR3 sequence is 16 residues long. The V gene end was trimmed by 6 bases and the J gene end by 6 bases; junction bases not matched to a gene: 9. Per the germline V gene, CDR1 is ENHRY and CDR2 is SYGVKD. The CDR3 region is CAIRGTSGTRLDTQYF. CDR3 nucleotides: TGTGCCATCAGGGGGACTAGCGGGACAAGGTTGGATACGCAGTATTTT.

This chain links TRBV5-4 with TRBJ2-1, with 14 bases that match TRBD2. CDR3 length equals 16 residues. Germline lookup yields CDR1 SGHNT and CDR2 YYREEE (reference sequence). J gave up 8 bases and V 5 bases, and 9 bases lay outside the gene matches. CDR3 DNA sequence: TGTGCCAGCAGGCCCCCGGGACTAGCGGGGGTGGATGAGCAGTTCTTC. Translation: CASRPPGLAGVDEQFF.

This clone was seen only once. This rearrangement joins TRBV6-1 to TRBJ1-5; D gene ambiguous. The V gene's germline CDR1 is MNHNS and CDR2 SASEGT. V was clipped by 5 bases and J by 9 bases, with 14 bases between them. There are 13 residues in the CDR3. The CDR3 DNA sequence: TGTGCCAGCAGTCCTGGACGGGGAGGGCCCCAGCATTTT. It translates to CASSPGRGGPQHF.

The chain combines TRBV7-8 with TRBJ1-2; the D gene is possibly TRBD1 (5 bases). The CDR3 length is 14 residues. CDR1 and CDR2 from the germline V gene are SGHVS and FQNEAQ. V lost 5 bases and J 7 bases, leaving 17 bases between the germline ends. Here the CDR3 DNA reads TGTGCCAGCAGCATGGGACCTACCTCGGGTGGCTACACCTTC. Its translation: CASSMGPTSGGYTF.

The rearrangement uses TRBV12-3 or TRBV12-4 and TRBJ1-4, with a possible D match to TRBD1 (5 bases). Trimming stripped 3 bases from V and 8 bases from J, with 7 bases between. This CDR3 region has 12 residues. CDR3 DNA sequence: TGTGCCAGCAGTTTTGGGGGAGAAAAACTGTTTTTT. It is translated as CASSFGGEKLFF.

Comments on this clone: This specimen includes other DNA sequences encoding the same CDR3. This CDR3 reads CASSFPRGGRTEAFF. The CDR3 nucleotides are TGTGCCAGCAGTTTTCCGAGGGGAGGTCGGACTGAAGCTTTCTTT. The chain uses TRBV28 and TRBJ1-1, with a tentative D call TRBD1 (5 bases). Trimming took 3 bases from V and 5 from J, leaving 16 bases between them. Germline-derived CDR1 and CDR2 are MDHEN and SYDVKM. This CDR3 is built from 15 residues.

The sample holds one count of this clone. The chain links TRBV29-1 to TRBJ2-1; possibly TRBD2 for D (6 bases). The V gene lost 7 bases and the J gene lost 5 bases, with 21 bases spanning the gap. Germline loops: CDR1 SQVTM, CDR2 ANQGSEA. The CDR3 has 15 residues. The CDR3 loop is CSASRESFGDNEQFF. CDR3 DNA sequence: TGCAGCGCCTCCCGGGAGTCTTTTGGTGACAATGAGCAGTTCTTC.

This sequence joins TRBV18 and TRBJ2-5, with 9 bases that match TRBD2. CDR3 length: 16 residues. CDR1 is KGHSH and CDR2 is LQKENI in the germline V gene. V dropped 3 bases and J dropped 5; count of bases not matched to a gene: 10. The CDR3 loop is CASSPGSGGPRETQYF. CDR3 DNA: TGTGCCAGCTCACCGGGAAGCGGGGGGCCGAGGGAGACCCAGTACTTC. The full variable domain, in which reference TRBV18 and TRBJ2-5 provide the parts outside the CDR3, is NAGVMQNPRHLVRRRGQEARLRCSPMKGHSHVYWYRQLPEEGLKFMVYLQKENIIDESGMPKERFSAEFPKEGPSILRIQQVVRGDSAAYFCASSPGSGGPRETQYFGPGTRLLVL.

This chain links TRBV18 with TRBJ1-1, with D hard to call. In germline, CDR1 is KGHSH, CDR2 LQKENI. This CDR3 contains 14 residues. Between the trimmed V and J ends, which lost 6 bases and 1 base, there was a span of 12 bases. The CDR3 protein is CASSPEKGNTEAFF. The CDR3 DNA sequence: TGTGCCAGCTCTCCCGAAAAGGGGAACACTGAAGCTTTCTTT.